The 17 T cell receptor beta chains below come from one sample, sequenced in a study of blood T cell repertoires in COVID-19. TCRdb keeps only in-frame clones here, not all; method: immunoSEQ multiplex PCR. In the table there are around 66,000 clones, around 87% of which are singletons. The sequenced sample was peripheral blood. These receptors were obtained from a man aged 55 to 70 with acute or convalescent COVID-19.

The chain recombines TRBV6-5 with TRBJ1-2; 7 bases fit TRBD1. The CDR3 length is 13 residues. Looked up from germline, CDR1 is MNHEY and CDR2 is SVGAGI. J gave up 5 bases and V 4 bases, and 4 bases lay outside the gene matches. The CDR3 is CASSWGTEYGYTF. The CDR3 nucleotides are TGTGCCAGCAGTTGGGGGACAGAGTATGGCTACACCTTC.

The gene calls are TRBV4-3 and TRBJ1-2, with TRBD1 matching 9 bases. V shed 4 bases, J shed 6 bases, and the junction held 6 bases outside the gene matches. Germline V gene sequence: CDR1 LGHNA, CDR2 YSLEER. CDR3 length: 14 residues. CDR3 sequence reads: CASSPTGGYNGYTF. In DNA form, the CDR3 reads TGCGCCAGCAGCCCGACAGGGGGGTATAATGGCTACACCTTC.

The V and J genes are TRBV7-9 and TRBJ1-5; D not resolved. This CDR3 has 15 amino acids. Trimming left V 1 base short and J 7 bases short, with 14 bases between. The germline V gene has CDR1 SEHNR and CDR2 FQNEAQ (reference sequence). Here the CDR3 reads CASSLVRRVRQPQHF. In nucleotides, the CDR3 is TGTGCCAGCAGCTTAGTCCGCAGAGTCAGGCAGCCCCAGCATTTT.

V usage is TRBV30 and J usage is TRBJ1-2; 9 bases are a match to TRBD1. Trimming took 3 bases from V and 5 from J; bases not matched to a gene: 1. The germline V gene has CDR1 GTSNPN and CDR2 SVGIG (reference sequence). The CDR3 is 12 residues long. CDR3 nucleotide sequence: TGTGCCTGGAGAGACAGGGGGTATGGCTACACCTTC. This sequence encodes CAWRDRGYGYTF.

The rearrangement links TRBV2 to TRBJ2-2; a possible D gene is TRBD1 (5 bases). V gave up 7 bases and J gave up 0 bases, with 6 bases separating them. In germline, CDR1 is SNHLY, CDR2 FYNNEI. The CDR3 contains 13 residues. CDR3 in DNA: TGTGCCAGCAAAGGGGCGAACACCGGGGAGCTGTTTTTT. Protein: CASKGANTGELFF.

The V and J genes are TRBV5-1 and TRBJ1-2, with a tentative D call TRBD1 (6 bases). The ends were cut back, 4 bases at V and 6 bases at J, with 13 bases in the middle. The CDR3 totals 13 residues. CDR1 and CDR2 (germline): SGHRS, YFSETQ. The CDR3 bases are TGCGCCAGCAGCATTTTATCAGGGGATGGCTACACCTTC. This encodes CASSILSGDGYTF.

The chain has TRBV6-5 and TRBJ1-5; D remains unclear. Trimming left V 0 bases short and J 7 bases short, with 7 bases between. The CDR3 totals 13 residues. Germline V lookup: CDR1 MNHEY, CDR2 SVGAGI. The CDR3 loop reads CASSYSAGQPQHF. CDR3 bases: TGTGCCAGCAGTTACTCGGCAGGACAGCCCCAGCATTTT.

The rearrangement uses TRBV6-1 and TRBJ1-3; D perhaps matches TRBD1 (5 bases). Trimming took 1 base from V and 1 from J, leaving 8 bases between them. CDR3 length: 15 amino acids. CDR1 is MNHNS and CDR2 is SASEGT in the germline V gene. CDR3 coding DNA: TGTGCCAGCAGTGAAGTACAGGCTTCTGGAAACACCATATATTTT. Amino acids: CASSEVQASGNTIYF.

The chain carries TRBV20-1 and TRBJ1-2; D is perhaps TRBD1 (5 bases). The CDR3 is made up of 11 amino acids. Germline values: CDR1 DFQATT, CDR2 SNEGSKA (reference sequence). Trimming removed 4 bases from V and 10 bases from J, with 13 bases in between. CDR3 protein: CSAKSGDPYTF. CDR3 in DNA: TGCAGTGCTAAGTCGGGGGACCCCTACACCTTC.

The chain employs TRBV5-8 and TRBJ2-6; a possible D gene is TRBD1 (5 bases). CDR3 length equals 14 residues. Germline CDR1 is SGHTS and CDR2 is YDEGEE. V was trimmed by 4 bases and J by 7 bases, leaving 12 bases between them. CDR3 region: CASSPTVAANVLTF. CDR3 DNA sequence: TGTGCCAGCAGCCCGACAGTAGCTGCCAACGTCCTGACTTTC.

This clone was counted once. J is TRBJ1-5 and V is TRBV30, with a tentative D call TRBD1 (6 bases). The V gene lost 7 bases and the J gene lost 6 bases, with 19 bases spanning the gap. The V gene's germline CDR1 is GTSNPN and CDR2 SVGIG (reference sequence). This CDR3 has 14 residues. DNA for the CDR3: TGTGCCTTCGGGACCGCGACAGGTGGTCAGCCCCAGCATTTT. It translates to CAFGTATGGQPQHF.

The rearrangement links TRBV6-5 to TRBJ1-2; 7 positions agree with TRBD1. Trimming took 5 bases from V and 7 from J; bases not matched to a gene: 10. The CDR3 totals 14 residues. Germline V gene sequence: CDR1 MNHEY, CDR2 SVGAGI. Here the CDR3 DNA reads TGTGCCAGCAGTCCCGTGGTCCCAGGGGGTGGCTACACCTTC. This encodes CASSPVVPGGGYTF.

This clone was detected only once. V is TRBV6-5 and J is TRBJ2-5; 7 bases fit TRBD1. This CDR3 region has 13 residues. Germline CDR1 reads MNHEY; CDR2 reads SVGAGI. V trimming: 7 bases; J trimming: 5 bases; junction bases outside the gene matches: 7. The CDR3 is CASMTGFLETQYF. CDR3 bases: TGTGCCAGCATGACAGGGTTTCTGGAGACCCAGTACTTC.

The chain links TRBV19 to TRBJ2-7, with D possibly being TRBD1 (5 bases). The CDR3 sequence is 16 residues long. Trimming cost V 1 base and J 1 base, with 14 bases left between them. Germline V gives CDR1 LNHDA, CDR2 SQIVND (reference sequence). In nucleotides, the CDR3 is TGTGCCAGTAGTATAGGGCTCGGCAGGGCGTCCTACGAGCAGTACTTC. Translation gives CASSIGLGRASYEQYF.

V gene TRBV6-5 combines with J gene TRBJ2-3; weak D call: TRBD1 (6 bases). V shed 6 bases and J shed 0 bases, with 13 bases lying between them. CDR1 is MNHEY and CDR2 is SVGAGI in the germline V gene. CDR3 size: 15 residues. The CDR3 protein is CASRKQGASTDTQYF. CDR3 in DNA: TGTGCCAGCAGGAAACAGGGAGCTAGCACAGATACGCAGTATTTT.

The rearrangement links TRBV30 to TRBJ1-5; D possibly corresponds to TRBD1 (5 bases). The CDR3 length is 13 residues. Trimming left V 2 bases short and J 8 bases short, with 13 bases between. The germline V gene encodes CDR1 GTSNPN and CDR2 SVGIG (reference sequence). Here the CDR3 DNA reads TGTGCCTGGAGTCTAATCGGGGGAGAGCCCCAGCATTTT. Translated, it gives CAWSLIGGEPQHF.

The chain recombines TRBV30 with TRBJ2-3; 8 bases fit TRBD2. The CDR3 length is 13 residues. Germline V gives CDR1 GTSNPN, CDR2 SVGIG (reference sequence). J was trimmed by 6 bases and V by 5 bases; bases with no gene match: 7. CDR3 sequence (DNA): TGTGCCTGGTCCGTGCGCGGGGGGGATACGCAGTATTTT. This codes for CAWSVRGGDTQYF.